This TCR beta chain is drawn from a study of vaccination effects on CD4 cells after COVID-19. Data came from immunoSEQ multiplex PCR; TCRdb stores just in-frame clones and leaves some out. The data show over 20,000 clones, around 70% seen once. ViraFEST used viral peptide pools to expand antigen-specific CD4+ T cells before sequencing. It was after 10 days of culture that CD4+ T cells were isolated. Vaccinated recipients, who were negative for nucleocapsid antibodies, had no history of SARS-CoV-2 infection. Study-wide results and limits: Common cold coronaviruses were cross-recognized by only 1 of 255 vaccine-induced clones in healthy vaccinees.

Trimming shortened V by 3 bases and J by 11 bases, and 7 bases separated the two germline ends. Germline lookup yields CDR1 SNHLY and CDR2 FYNNEI. This CDR3 has 11 residues. On this clone: The antigen is unknown.

The TCR was taken from a human donor who received a COVID-19 vaccine. V gene TRBV2 combines with J gene TRBJ1-4; D not certain. This specimen consisted of CD4+ T cells from PBMCs cultured with HCoV-229E spike peptides, obtained before COVID-19 vaccination. The CDR3 protein is CASSEVGKLFF. CDR3 nucleotide sequence: TGTGCCAGCAGTGAGGTCGGCAAACTGTTTTTT.